Listed below are T cell receptor beta chains from one sample, sequenced in a study of read filtering for tumor transcriptome and immune sequencing. TCRdb re-called the reads through MiXCR, storing one row per CDR3 protein. Here the sample spans fewer than 25,000 distinct CDR3 sequences, 20% being singletons. Sequenced: a population of CD138-negative cells sorted from bone marrow. Source of these receptors: a donor aged 40 or over with multiple myeloma. The CDR3 runs from the conserved cysteine through the conserved F or W. Fields, in order: clone size, V gene, J gene, D gene, CDR3 length, CDR3 protein, CDR3 DNA. A D gene is named only where the DNA matches it firmly. Not every row has a clone size; where given, it reads once, few, many or a size class.

>.|TRBV20-1|TRBJ2-7|.|13
CRALRQSSYEQYF
TGCCGTGCTCTACGACAGAGCTCCTACGAGCAGTACTTC
>.|TRBV20-1|TRBJ2-7|TRBD2|17
CSARDERGLLRSYEQYF
TGCAGTGCTAGAGACGAAAGGGGACTATTACGCTCCTACGAGCAGTACTTC
>many|TRBV29-1|TRBJ2-3|TRBD2|16
CSVEGGTSEYADTQYF
TGCAGCGTTGAAGGTGGGACTAGCGAGTACGCAGATACGCAGTATTTT
>medium-sized|TRBV20-1|TRBJ2-1|.|13
CSARVPPSDEQFF
TGCAGTGCTAGAGTCCCCCCGTCTGATGAGCAGTTCTTC
>.|TRBV11-2|TRBJ2-7|.|15
CASSFGVSGPYEQYF
TGTGCCAGCAGCTTCGGGGTGAGCGGACCATACGAGCAGTACTTC
>.|TRBV7-8|TRBJ1-4|TRBD1|20
CASSLDRGLLRLETNEKLFF
TGTGCCAGCAGCTTGGACAGGGGCCTTCTTCGATTGGAAACTAATGAGAAACTGTTTTTT
>.|TRBV30|TRBJ2-1|TRBD1|14
CARSSSGGLNEQFF
TGTGCTAGGTCGTCGTCAGGGGGCTTGAATGAGCAGTTCTTC
>many|TRBV19|TRBJ2-1|TRBD1|13
CASSLQGRNEQFF
TGTGCCAGTAGCCTACAGGGGAGAAATGAGCAGTTCTTC
>many|TRBV28|TRBJ2-1|.|12
CASFGTHNEQFF
TGTGCCAGTTTCGGGACTCACAATGAGCAGTTCTTC
>many|TRBV20-1|TRBJ2-6|.|14
CSARSGVGANVLTF
TGCAGTGCTAGATCCGGGGTTGGGGCCAACGTCCTGACTTTC
>.|TRBV30|TRBJ1-1|.|14
CAWTLRARNTEASF
TGTGCCTGGACCCTACGGGCCCGGAACACTGAAGCTTCCTTT
>many|TRBV29-1|TRBJ2-1|TRBD2|13
CSVVSGTRSEQFF
TGCAGCGTTGTGAGCGGGACGCGAAGTGAGCAGTTCTTC
>many|TRBV6-1|TRBJ2-2|.|12
CASSTGSGELFF
TGTGCCAGCAGTACAGGGTCCGGGGAGCTGTTTTTT
>.|TRBV7-3|TRBJ2-3|.|16
CASSLLASQLTDTQYF
TGTGCCAGCAGCTTACTAGCGAGTCAACTCACAGATACGCAGTATTTT
>few|TRBV29-1|TRBJ1-2|.|13
CSVEDRPGYGYTF
TGCAGCGTTGAAGATCGGCCAGGCTATGGCTACACCTTC
>many|TRBV5-1|TRBJ2-3|.|16
CASSRRPLDSTDTQYF
TGCGCCAGCAGCCGACGGCCATTGGACAGCACAGATACGCAGTATTTT
>many|TRBV6-5|TRBJ1-6|.|19
CASSYARTGVSSYNSPLHF
TGTGCCAGCAGTTACGCCCGGACGGGAGTGAGCTCCTATAATTCACCCCTCCACTTT
>many|TRBV7-9|TRBJ2-1|TRBD1|16
CASSPMGDRGTNEQFF
TGTGCCAGCAGCCCCATGGGGGACAGGGGAACCAATGAGCAGTTCTTC
>many|TRBV20-1|TRBJ2-5|TRBD1|14
CSATRQGIGETQYF
TGCAGTGCTACCAGACAGGGGATCGGAGAGACCCAGTACTTC
>medium-sized|TRBV29-1|TRBJ2-1|.|10
CSGWGSEQFF
TGCAGCGGATGGGGTAGTGAGCAGTTCTTC
>many|TRBV20-1|TRBJ2-1|TRBD2|17
CSARGTGLAGKRNEQFF
TGCAGTGCTAGAGGGACGGGGCTAGCGGGAAAGAGGAATGAGCAGTTCTTC
>medium-sized|TRBV7-9|TRBJ2-7|.|14
CASSLGSVSYEQYF
TGTGCCAGCAGCTTAGGGTCTGTGTCCTACGAGCAGTACTTC
>many|TRBV6-5|TRBJ2-3|TRBD1|15
CASSYLTGAGDTQYF
TGTGCCAGCAGTTACCTGACAGGGGCAGGAGATACGCAGTATTTT
>.|TRBV11-2|TRBJ2-1|.|15
CASSFLRDSYNEQFF
TGTGCCAGCAGCTTCCTCCGGGACTCCTACAATGAGCAGTTCTTC
>many|TRBV20-1|TRBJ2-7|.|11
CSASIVYEQYF
TGCAGTGCTAGTATAGTCTACGAGCAGTACTTC
>.|TRBV18|TRBJ1-2|TRBD1|16
CASSPTGTGAEYGYTF
TGTGCCAGCTCACCCACCGGGACAGGGGCAGAGTATGGCTACACCTTC
>.|TRBV5-1|TRBJ2-1|TRBD1|16
CASSVQTGGSYNEQFF
TGCGCCAGCAGCGTACAGACAGGGGGCTCCTACAATGAGCAGTTCTTC
>many|TRBV2|TRBJ2-2|TRBD1|14
CATKGQGSTGELFF
TGTGCCACCAAGGGACAGGGATCCACCGGGGAGCTGTTTTTT
>.|TRBV7-2|TRBJ2-4|.|14
CASSSSGTKNIQYF
TGTGCCAGCAGCTCCTCCGGGACGAAAAACATTCAGTACTTC
>many|TRBV5-1|TRBJ2-7|.|16
CASSLVDGPPLYEQYF
TGCGCCAGCAGCTTGGTTGATGGACCACCCCTTTACGAGCAGTACTTC
>many|TRBV29-1|TRBJ2-3|.|16
CSVDGAPSGSTDTQYF
TGCAGCGTTGATGGCGCCCCCAGCGGGAGCACAGATACGCAGTATTTT
>many|TRBV7-2|TRBJ2-5|.|13
CASSFTWQETQYF
TGTGCCAGCAGCTTTACTTGGCAAGAGACCCAGTACTTC
>many|TRBV20-1|TRBJ2-6|.|15
CSARQGSTGANVLTF
TGCAGTGCTCGCCAGGGAAGCACTGGGGCCAACGTCCTGACTTTC
>many|TRBV4-2|TRBJ2-3|TRBD2|19
CASSRVRTSGSAFADTQYF
TGTGCCAGCAGCCGGGTTCGGACTAGCGGGAGTGCATTCGCAGATACGCAGTATTTT
>few|TRBV10-2|TRBJ2-1|TRBD2|15
CASRIGTSGYNEQFF
TGCGCCAGCAGAATCGGGACTAGCGGCTACAATGAGCAGTTCTTC
>.|TRBV7-9|TRBJ1-1|TRBD1|15
CASSPRQGGNTEAFF
TGTGCCAGCAGCCCCCGACAGGGAGGTAACACTGAAGCTTTCTTT
>many|TRBV28|TRBJ1-4|.|15
CASSFRTPGGEKLFF
TGTGCCAGCAGTTTTAGAACCCCGGGTGGTGAAAAACTGTTTTTT
>.|TRBV12-3/TRBV12-4|TRBJ2-2|.|15
CAISSGTTNTGELFF
TGTGCCATCAGTTCCGGGACAACGAACACTGGGGAGCTGTTTTTT
>many|TRBV29-1|TRBJ1-1|TRBD1|15
CSAGTTGAGPNEAFF
TGCAGCGCTGGGACCACAGGGGCCGGACCAAATGAAGCTTTCTTT
>many|TRBV2|TRBJ1-1|TRBD1|14
CASSGQGGNTEAFF
TGTGCCAGCAGTGGACAGGGCGGGAACACTGAAGCTTTCTTT
>.|TRBV7-6|TRBJ2-1|TRBD2|17
CASRPTSGRSLYNEQFF
TGTGCCAGCAGACCTACTAGCGGGAGGTCACTCTACAATGAGCAGTTCTTC
>many|TRBV30|TRBJ2-7|.|12
CAWSWKGTEQYF
TGTGCCTGGAGTTGGAAGGGGACCGAGCAGTACTTC
>few|TRBV3-1|TRBJ2-1|.|15
CASSPQRGGYNEQFF
TGTGCCAGCAGCCCACAGCGCGGCGGCTACAATGAGCAGTTCTTC
>medium-sized|TRBV7-9|TRBJ1-1|.|17
CASSEGVPVTTNTEAFF
TGTGCCAGCAGCGAAGGCGTCCCCGTGACAACGAACACTGAAGCTTTCTTT
>.|TRBV7-2|TRBJ2-1|TRBD2|15
CASSWGTSGKGEQFF
TGTGCCAGCAGCTGGGGGACTAGCGGGAAGGGTGAGCAGTTCTTC